The 27 T cell receptor beta chains below were found in one sample sequenced in a study of Ad26.COV2.S vaccination and SARS-CoV-2 variants. Profiling relied on immunoSEQ multiplex PCR, and the TCRdb table lists in-frame clones only, not all of them. The profile shows about 350,000 clones, 86% of them singletons. The treatment: roughly 18 received Ad26.COV2.S at low or high dose, single or two shots; about five received placebo; per-sample allocation not given. Material that was analyzed had been drawn on day 63 after the first vaccine or placebo injection. The specimen comprised peripheral blood, sampled in a trial of Ad26.COV2.S vaccine versus placebo. The origin of the receptors is a person between 18 and 60 years old who received the Ad26.COV2.S COVID-19 vaccine or a placebo.

This clone was seen more than once but under ten times. V and J are TRBV12-3 or TRBV12-4 and TRBJ1-2, with unresolved D. The CDR3 runs to 12 residues. V was clipped by 3 bases and J by 4 bases, with 6 bases between them. CDR3 loop: CASSLTSYGYTF. The CDR3 DNA reads as TGTGCCAGCAGTTTGACCTCCTATGGCTACACCTTC.

This clone was counted between two and nine times. The chain joins TRBV6-6 to TRBJ2-5, with a weak D call TRBD2 (6 bases). The germline V and J ends were trimmed by 7 bases and 3 bases, with 12 bases remaining between them. The CDR3 sequence is 13 residues long. Germline V gene lookup returns CDR1 MNHNY and CDR2 SVGAGI (reference sequence). This CDR3 is CASTREREETQYF. CDR3 DNA sequence: TGTGCCAGCACCAGGGAGCGGGAAGAGACCCAGTACTTC.

This chain connects TRBV7-2 to TRBJ1-2; TRBD1 is a possible D gene (5 bases). V lost 4 bases and J lost 5, with 14 bases in between. CDR1 SGHTA and CDR2 FQGNSA come from the germline V gene. CDR3 length: 14 amino acids. CDR3 in DNA: TGTGCCAGCAGCTCTTCTGGGGGGGTATATGGCTACACCTTC. As protein: CASSSSGGVYGYTF.

The chain uses TRBV14 and TRBJ1-1; possibly TRBD1 for D (5 bases). Trimming shortened V by 4 bases and J by 2 bases, and 20 bases separated the two germline ends. The CDR3 has 17 amino acids. Germline CDR1 and CDR2: SGHDN and FVKESK. This chain's CDR3 is CASSRIMRDRANTEAFF. Written as DNA, the CDR3 is TGTGCCAGCAGCCGTATAATGAGGGACCGGGCCAACACTGAAGCTTTCTTT.

The V call is TRBV5-4, the J call TRBJ2-7; 7 positions match TRBD2. Trimming removed 2 bases from V and 3 bases from J; junction bases left unmatched: 8. This CDR3 has 15 amino acids. CDR1 is SGHNT, CDR2 YYREEE, per germline (reference sequence). CDR3 sequence: CASSFGGVINYEQYF. CDR3 nucleotide sequence: TGTGCCAGCAGCTTTGGGGGGGTAATAAACTACGAGCAGTACTTC. Full variable domain (remainder filled in from reference TRBV5-4 and TRBJ2-7): ETGVTQSPTHLIKTRGQQVTLRCSSQSGHNTVSWYQQALGQGPQFIFQYYREEENGRGNFPPRFSGLQFPNYSSELNVNALELDDSALYLCASSFGGVINYEQYFGPGTRLTVT.

The V and J genes are TRBV5-1 and TRBJ2-5; tentative D call: TRBD1 (5 bases). Trimming cost V 0 bases and J 2 bases, with 14 bases left between them. Germline CDR1 is SGHRS and CDR2 is YFSETQ. The CDR3 runs to 16 residues. CDR3 sequence reads: CASSLGPRGAQETQYF. The CDR3 DNA reads as TGCGCCAGCAGCTTGGGGCCTCGTGGGGCGCAAGAGACCCAGTACTTC.

This clone is a singleton in its sample. DNA of the CDR3: TGTGCCAGCAGCTACCGCGGCGGGAGGGGGAGGAATGAGCAGTTCTTC. This gives the protein CASSYRGGRGRNEQFF. J is TRBJ2-1 and V is TRBV5-6, with TRBD2 matching over 9 bases. J gave up 7 bases and V 3 bases, and 11 bases lay outside the gene matches. In germline, CDR1 is SGHDT, CDR2 YYEEEE. This CDR3 spans 16 amino acids.

The chain uses TRBV7-2 and TRBJ2-5, with D hard to call. This CDR3 comprises 13 residues. Trimming cost V 4 bases and J 2 bases, with 8 bases left between them. The germline V gene has CDR1 SGHTA and CDR2 FQGNSA. CDR3 protein: CASSSPPQETQYF. The CDR3 DNA reads as TGTGCCAGCAGCTCCCCTCCTCAAGAGACCCAGTACTTC. The complete variable domain, with remaining parts taken from reference TRBV7-2 and TRBJ2-5, reads GAGVSQSPSNKVTEKGKDVELRCDPISGHTALYWYRQSLGQGLEFLIYFQGNSAPDKSGLPSDRFSAERTGGSVSTLTIQRTQQEDSAVYLCASSSPPQETQYFGPGTRLLVL.

The V call is TRBV11-3, the J call TRBJ2-5; the D is unclear. Germline V CDR1 and CDR2: SGHNT, YENEEA. The V end lost 5 bases, the J end lost 5 bases, and 18 bases lay between the germline ends. This CDR3 has 15 amino acids. CDR3 nucleotides: TGTGCCAGCAGCCGAGAGGACGGCCCTTGGGAGACCCAGTACTTC. Its protein product is CASSREDGPWETQYF.

This clone was found once. This chain links TRBV7-2 with TRBJ2-1, with D perhaps matching TRBD2 (6 bases). Germline V lookup: CDR1 SGHTA, CDR2 FQGNSA. The CDR3 is made up of 15 amino acids. Trimming took 5 bases from V and 6 from J, leaving 17 bases between them. CDR3 loop: CASSPRGVGPNEQFF. The CDR3 DNA reads as TGTGCCAGCAGCCCCCGCGGGGTTGGACCCAATGAGCAGTTCTTC.

This clone was observed once. J is TRBJ1-3 and V is TRBV3-1 (or the pseudogene TRBV3-2); D gene unclear. The CDR3 contains 14 residues. The V end lost 4 bases, the J end lost 3 bases, and 10 bases lay between the germline ends. CDR1 and CDR2 from the germline V gene are LGHDT and YNNKEL (reference sequence). CDR3 sequence reads: CASSPQVGGNTIYF. CDR3 nucleotides: TGTGCCAGCAGCCCCCAAGTGGGTGGAAACACCATATATTTT.

This chain connects TRBV28 to TRBJ2-7, with unresolved D. The CDR3 has 14 amino acids. Germline values: CDR1 MDHEN, CDR2 SYDVKM. Trimming removed 5 bases at V and 3 bases at J, with 14 bases between. CDR3 coding DNA: TGTGCCAGCAGTCTTCAGGACGGTTACTACGAGCAGTACTTC. This codes for CASSLQDGYYEQYF. Full variable domain (remainder filled in from reference TRBV28 and TRBJ2-7): DVKVTQSSRYLVKRTGEKVFLECVQDMDHENMFWYRQDPGLGLRLIYFSYDVKMKEKGDIPEGYSVSREKKERFSLILESASTNQTSMYLCASSLQDGYYEQYFGPGTRLTVT.

The chain links TRBV19 to TRBJ2-5; 9 positions agree with TRBD1. The germline gives CDR1 LNHDA, CDR2 SQIVND (reference sequence). The CDR3 is made up of 15 amino acids. Unmatched junction bases numbered 1, after V lost 1 base and J lost 1 base. The CDR3 region has the DNA TGTGCCAGTAGTATAGGGGGACAGGGCCAAGAGACCCAGTACTTC. This sequence encodes CASSIGGQGQETQYF.

The chain is built from TRBV19 and TRBJ1-2, with D perhaps matching TRBD1 (5 bases). V gave up 5 bases and J gave up 2 bases, with 12 bases separating them. The CDR3 is made up of 14 amino acids. CDR1 is LNHDA, CDR2 SQIVND, per germline (reference sequence). In DNA, the CDR3 is TGTGCCAGTAGTCCGGCGGGGCAGAACTATGGCTACACCTTC. It codes for CASSPAGQNYGYTF.

This clone appeared once. The rearrangement links TRBV2 to TRBJ1-1; 7 bases are shared with TRBD1. This CDR3 has 13 amino acids. With V trimmed by 7 bases and J by 1 base, 3 bases remained unmatched. Germline CDR1 and CDR2: SNHLY and FYNNEI. The CDR3 DNA sequence: TGTGCCAGCAAGGACAGGCAGAACACTGAAGCTTTCTTT. Its translation: CASKDRQNTEAFF.

This chain connects TRBV11-2 to TRBJ2-7; 11 bases align to TRBD1. The ends lost 3 bases at V and 3 bases at J; junction bases unmatched: 4. There are 15 residues in the CDR3. Germline V CDR1 and CDR2: SGHAT, FQNNGV. This CDR3 is CASSFGTGGHYEQYF. CDR3 DNA: TGTGCCAGCAGCTTTGGGACAGGGGGGCACTACGAGCAGTACTTC.

V usage is TRBV4-2 and J usage is TRBJ2-1, with 8 bases aligning to TRBD2. The trim removed 2 bases at V and 4 bases at J, leaving 4 bases unmatched. The CDR3 extends over 15 amino acids. CDR1 and CDR2 (germline): LGHNA, YNFKEQ. CDR3 sequence: CASSQFSGSYNEQFF. CDR3 DNA: TGTGCCAGCAGCCAATTCAGCGGGAGTTACAATGAGCAGTTCTTC.

The genes are TRBV30 and TRBJ2-2; D gene unclear. The V end was cut by 0 bases, the J end by 4 bases, with 15 bases between. Germline V gene sequence: CDR1 GTSNPN, CDR2 SVGIG (reference sequence). The CDR3 covers 16 residues. In DNA, the CDR3 is TGTGCCTGGAGTGTACAAGAAGGGTGGATCACCGGGGAGCTGTTTTTT. This translates into CAWSVQEGWITGELFF.

The gene calls are TRBV7-2 and TRBJ1-4, with D perhaps matching TRBD1 (5 bases). The CDR3 totals 15 residues. Germline V lookup: CDR1 SGHTA, CDR2 FQGNSA. The V gene lost 5 bases and the J gene lost 8 bases, with 18 bases spanning the gap. CDR3: CASSPQRTSVEKLFF. The CDR3 DNA reads TGTGCCAGCAGCCCCCAGCGGACATCCGTAGAAAAACTGTTTTTT.

The chain links TRBV24-1 to TRBJ2-2; 9 bases line up with TRBD1. The CDR3 totals 17 residues. Trimming at V came to 4 bases and at J to 1 base, leaving 6 bases not matched to a gene. CDR1 and CDR2 from the germline V gene are KGHDR and SFDVKD. The CDR3 bases are TGTGCCACCAGTGAAAGACCGGGACAGGGGAACACCGGGGAGCTGTTTTTT. Amino acid sequence: CATSERPGQGNTGELFF.

The table lists this clone with a count of one. The chain has TRBV30 and TRBJ2-7; D is undetermined. In germline, CDR1 is GTSNPN, CDR2 SVGIG (reference sequence). V dropped 4 bases and J dropped 6 bases, with 13 bases sitting between them. CDR3 length equals 12 residues. CDR3 loop: CAWTLGFSEQYF. The DNA for the CDR3 is TGTGCCTGGACCCTCGGGTTCTCCGAGCAGTACTTC.

This clone was seen just once. The rearrangement joins TRBV18 to TRBJ1-2; D is undetermined. This CDR3 spans 13 amino acids. CDR1 is KGHSH and CDR2 is LQKENI in the germline V gene. Trimming removed 6 bases at V and 4 bases at J, with 12 bases between. The CDR3 DNA reads as TGTGCCAGCTCTACGACAACGACCTATGGCTACACCTTC. This gives the protein CASSTTTTYGYTF.

This clone turned up a few times. The rearrangement joins TRBV14 to TRBJ1-6, with unresolved D. V was cut by 2 bases and J by 13 bases, with 12 bases left in between. Germline V gene sequence: CDR1 SGHDN, CDR2 FVKESK. The CDR3 runs 13 residues. In nucleotides, the CDR3 is TGTGCCAGCAGCCAATTCATCGGAGGGCCCCTCCACTTT. Translated, it gives CASSQFIGGPLHF.

Worth noting for this clone: Other DNA sequences from this sample encode an identical CDR3 as well. The chain carries TRBV5-1 and TRBJ1-5; D is uncertain. Germline-derived CDR1 and CDR2 are SGHRS and YFSETQ. The CDR3 covers 13 residues. V dropped 0 bases and J dropped 4 bases, with 5 bases sitting between them. This CDR3 reads CASSLDGNQPQHF. The CDR3 DNA sequence: TGCGCCAGCAGCTTGGACGGGAATCAGCCCCAGCATTTT.

V and J are TRBV18 and TRBJ1-5, with a weak D call TRBD1 (5 bases). V was cut by 6 bases and J by 2 bases, with 14 bases left in between. Germline loops: CDR1 KGHSH, CDR2 LQKENI. There are 15 residues in the CDR3. The CDR3 sequence: CASSPQGRGNQPQHF. The CDR3 nucleotides read TGTGCCAGCTCTCCCCAGGGTAGGGGCAATCAGCCCCAGCATTTT. The variable domain in full, completed from reference TRBV18 and TRBJ1-5, reads NAGVMQNPRHLVRRRGQEARLRCSPMKGHSHVYWYRQLPEEGLKFMVYLQKENIIDESGMPKERFSAEFPKEGPSILRIQQVVRGDSAAYFCASSPQGRGNQPQHFGDGTRLSIL.

This rearrangement joins TRBV20-1 to TRBJ2-7, with D perhaps matching TRBD1 (5 bases). The length of the CDR3 is 15 residues. The V gene's germline CDR1 is DFQATT and CDR2 SNEGSKA (reference sequence). Trimming left V 3 bases short and J 4 bases short, with 19 bases between. In nucleotides, the CDR3 is TGCAGTGCTAGTGCCCAGGGTATGATCCATTACGAGCAGTACTTC. Its protein product is CSASAQGMIHYEQYF.

The genes are TRBV5-1 and TRBJ2-2; D is perhaps TRBD1 (6 bases). The CDR3 runs to 14 residues. Germline loops: CDR1 SGHRS, CDR2 YFSETQ. V lost 2 bases and J 6 bases, leaving 11 bases between the germline ends. This CDR3 is CASSFGRGAGELFF. The DNA for the CDR3 is TGCGCCAGCAGCTTCGGCAGGGGCGCCGGGGAGCTGTTTTTT.